Presented here are 24 T cell receptor beta chains from one specimen sequenced in a study of T cell responses to AZD1222 COVID-19 vaccine (dated by TCRdb to 2020 to 2023). The meaning of the sample's time point label: about 28 days (+/-7) after the second vaccine dose. Library preparation was by the immunoSEQ multiplex PCR assay. TCRdb retrieved this table from immuneACCESS and kept in-frame rearrangements only. Not all clones are present; in checked studies, unresolved V genes account for under half, and no reason is known for the remainder. In this sample the table shows around 140,000 clones, more than 85% of which occur a single time. The ten largest clones take up under 2% of the sample. The sequencing used peripheral blood, collected 28 days after the second AZD1222 dose. These receptors originate from an adult who received the AZD1222 COVID-19 vaccine.

This clone came up once. This chain links TRBV7-6 with TRBJ1-4, with a weak D call TRBD1 (5 bases). The CDR3 sequence is 14 residues long. Trimming shortened V by 1 base and J by 8 bases, and 11 bases separated the two germline ends. The germline V gene encodes CDR1 SGHVS and CDR2 FNYEAQ. The CDR3 sequence: CASSLGSGTEKLFF. The CDR3 region has the DNA TGTGCCAGCAGCTTAGGGAGCGGGACGGAAAAACTGTTTTTT.

The rearrangement joins TRBV5-1 to TRBJ1-6, with D perhaps TRBD1 (6 bases). The CDR3 is 16 amino acids. Trimming took 4 bases from V and 7 from J, leaving 18 bases between them. The V gene's germline CDR1 is SGHRS and CDR2 YFSETQ. In DNA, the CDR3 is TGCGCCAGCAGCCCGACCCAACAGGGCCCCAATTCACCCCTCCACTTT. Translating gives CASSPTQQGPNSPLHF.

The chain employs TRBV6-5 and TRBJ2-3; D not certain. The ends were cut back, 6 bases at V and 0 bases at J, with 4 bases in the middle. Germline V CDR1 and CDR2: MNHEY, SVGAGI. CDR3 length: 12 residues. CDR3 DNA sequence: TGTGCCAGCAGGGGAAGCACAGATACGCAGTATTTT. Protein product: CASRGSTDTQYF.

The J gene is TRBJ1-1, the V gene TRBV5-4; tentatively, D is TRBD1 (6 bases). This CDR3 is 14 amino acids long. From germline, CDR1 is SGHNT and CDR2 YYREEE (reference sequence). Trimming removed 4 bases from V and 4 bases from J, with 14 bases in between. The CDR3 reads CASSPLTGPTEAFF. CDR3 bases: TGTGCCAGCAGCCCTTTGACAGGACCCACTGAAGCTTTCTTT. The variable domain in full, with the rest retrieved from reference TRBV5-4 and TRBJ1-1, is ETGVTQSPTHLIKTRGQQVTLRCSSQSGHNTVSWYQQALGQGPQFIFQYYREEENGRGNFPPRFSGLQFPNYSSELNVNALELDDSALYLCASSPLTGPTEAFFGQGTRLTVV.

The genes are TRBV5-7 and TRBJ2-7; 9 bases agree with TRBD1. TRBV5-7 is placed among ORFs of uncertain function. V lost 3 bases and J lost 0; bases outside the gene matches: 4. CDR3 length: 15 residues. The CDR3: CASSYRDRASYEQYF. As DNA, the CDR3 is TGTGCCAGCAGCTACCGGGACAGGGCCTCCTACGAGCAGTACTTC.

The rearrangement uses TRBV6-1 and TRBJ2-7, with D possibly being TRBD2 (5 bases). Germline V CDR1 and CDR2: MNHNS, SASEGT. This CDR3 spans 13 amino acids. V was clipped by 2 bases and J by 4 bases, with 9 bases between them. CDR3 nucleotides: TGTGCCAGCAGTGAAACGGGATCGTACGAGCAGTACTTC. It is translated as CASSETGSYEQYF.

The rearrangement links TRBV7-6 to TRBJ1-2; D is uncertain. Trimming took off 5 bases at V and 3 bases at J, with 13 bases between the two ends. CDR1 is SGHVS and CDR2 is FNYEAQ in the germline V gene. There are 14 residues in the CDR3. This CDR3 reads CASSPGQEDYGYTF. CDR3 sequence (DNA): TGTGCCAGCAGCCCCGGGCAGGAGGACTATGGCTACACCTTC.

This clone appeared once. This chain connects TRBV10-3 to TRBJ2-1; a weak D match, TRBD2 (6 bases). The CDR3 consists of 13 residues. Deletions cut 9 bases from V and 3 bases from J, with 12 bases between. Germline values: CDR1 ENHRY, CDR2 SYGVKD. The CDR3 DNA sequence: TGTGCCATACTCGAGCGGGTCTACAATGAGCAGTTCTTC. Translating it yields CAILERVYNEQFF.

J is TRBJ1-5 and V is TRBV29-1; D not certain. The CDR3 consists of 12 residues. Germline-derived CDR1 and CDR2 are SQVTM and ANQGSEA. The V end lost 4 bases, the J end lost 3 bases, and 7 bases lay between the germline ends. CDR3 region: CSVAGYNQPQHF. CDR3 nucleotides: TGCAGCGTTGCAGGTTACAATCAGCCCCAGCATTTT. The whole variable domain, filled in from reference TRBV29-1 and TRBJ1-5, reads SAVISQKPSRDICQRGTSLTIQCQVDSQVTMMFWYRQQPGQSLTLIATANQGSEATYESGFVIDKFPISRPNLTFSTLTVSNMSPEDSSIYLCSVAGYNQPQHFGDGTRLSIL.

V is TRBV9 and J is TRBJ2-1; 7 bases are a match to TRBD2. The CDR3 is 17 residues long. V was clipped by 4 bases and J by 3 bases; unmatched bases: 13. The germline V gene has CDR1 SGDLS and CDR2 YYNGEE. CDR3 in amino acids: CASSSRRLGRDYNEQFF. DNA of the CDR3: TGTGCCAGCAGCTCCCGCCGACTAGGGAGGGACTACAATGAGCAGTTCTTC.

The rearrangement links TRBV3-1 (or the pseudogene TRBV3-2) to TRBJ2-1, with 10 bases matching TRBD1. Losses at the gene ends were 4 bases for V and 3 bases for J; bases not matched to a gene: 3. The CDR3 contains 15 residues. Looked up from germline, CDR1 is LGHDT and CDR2 is YNNKEL (reference sequence). The CDR3 sequence: CASSPRDRGYNEQFF. The CDR3 coding sequence is TGTGCCAGCAGCCCTAGGGACAGGGGCTACAATGAGCAGTTCTTC.

This CDR3 is CASSLYSNYGYTF. For the CDR3, the DNA is TGTGCCAGCAGCTTATACAGTAACTATGGCTACACCTTC. This sequence joins TRBV11-3 and TRBJ1-2; D remains unclear. The ends were cut back, 2 bases at V and 1 base at J, with 5 bases in the middle. The CDR3 consists of 13 residues. Germline CDR1 reads SGHNT; CDR2 reads YENEEA.

V usage is TRBV30 and J usage is TRBJ1-2, with 10 positions matching TRBD1. The V segment lost 5 bases and the J segment 2 bases; nucleotides outside the gene matches: 5. Germline V gene sequence: CDR1 GTSNPN, CDR2 SVGIG (reference sequence). The CDR3 consists of 14 residues. As DNA, the CDR3 is TGTGCCTGGTCTCCGGGACAGGGGAACTATGGCTACACCTTC. Its protein is CAWSPGQGNYGYTF.

The chain links TRBV18 to TRBJ2-7, with 7 bases that match TRBD1. The CDR3 is 16 amino acids. Trimming at V came to 2 bases and at J to 0 bases, leaving 7 bases not matched to a gene. CDR1 and CDR2 (germline): KGHSH, LQKENI. CDR3 region: CASSPRGTDTSYEQYF. As DNA, the CDR3 is TGTGCCAGCTCACCAAGGGGGACAGATACCTCCTACGAGCAGTACTTC.

This chain connects TRBV3-1 (or the pseudogene TRBV3-2) to TRBJ1-5, with unresolved D. Germline CDR1 LGHDT, CDR2 YNNKEL (reference sequence). V was trimmed by 3 bases and J by 6 bases, leaving 6 bases between them. The CDR3 totals 12 residues. The CDR3 DNA reads TGTGCCAGCAGCCAGGAGGGTCAGCCCCAGCATTTT. This gives the protein CASSQEGQPQHF.

J is TRBJ1-1 and V is TRBV27, with D tentatively TRBD1 (5 bases). Germline loops: CDR1 MNHEY, CDR2 SMNVEV (reference sequence). The germline V and J ends were trimmed by 4 bases and 0 bases, with 9 bases remaining between them. The CDR3 loop spans 14 amino acids. The CDR3 here is CASSYQGLNTEAFF. The DNA for the CDR3 is TGTGCCAGCAGTTACCAGGGTCTGAACACTGAAGCTTTCTTT.

The gene calls are TRBV20-1 and TRBJ1-2, with D perhaps matching TRBD1 (5 bases). Between the trimmed V and J ends, which lost 2 bases and 6 bases, there was a span of 7 bases. The CDR3 covers 11 residues. In germline, CDR1 is DFQATT, CDR2 SNEGSKA (reference sequence). CDR3 nucleotides: TGCAGTGCTAGATCGGGGGATGGCTACACCTTC. It encodes CSARSGDGYTF.

The table lists this clone with a count of one. The V gene is TRBV7-2, the J gene TRBJ2-5; D uncertain. V lost 4 bases to trimming and J lost 3 bases, with 12 bases between them. This CDR3 spans 14 amino acids. CDR1 SGHTA and CDR2 FQGNSA come from the germline V gene. The CDR3 DNA is TGTGCCAGCAGCTCCCCGTGGGCAGAAGAGACCCAGTACTTC. Its protein product is CASSSPWAEETQYF.

The chain employs TRBV7-2 and TRBJ2-1, with 7 bases matching TRBD1. Germline CDR1 and CDR2: SGHTA and FQGNSA. The trim removed 5 bases at V and 2 bases at J, leaving 12 bases unmatched. This CDR3 has 17 amino acids. In DNA form, the CDR3 reads TGTGCCAGCAGCCGCCACTCGCAGGGGGTCCCCTACAATGAGCAGTTCTTC. Protein: CASSRHSQGVPYNEQFF.

V and J are TRBV6-5 and TRBJ2-3; 8 bases map to TRBD1. This CDR3 is built from 15 residues. V trimming: 2 bases; J trimming: 2 bases; junction bases outside the gene matches: 3. The V gene's germline CDR1 is MNHEY and CDR2 SVGAGI. CDR3 loop: CASSYQGANTDTQYF. CDR3 in DNA: TGTGCCAGCAGTTACCAGGGGGCGAACACAGATACGCAGTATTTT.

The V call is TRBV18, the J call TRBJ2-7; D is undetermined. The length of the CDR3 is 16 residues. The ends were cut back, 2 bases at V and 2 bases at J, with 16 bases in the middle. Germline V gene lookup returns CDR1 KGHSH and CDR2 LQKENI. The CDR3 here is CASSPVEGDSAYEQYF. The CDR3 bases are TGTGCCAGCTCACCAGTAGAAGGAGATTCAGCCTACGAGCAGTACTTC.

This clone occurred a few times. This chain links TRBV18 with TRBJ1-2, with 7 bases matching TRBD1. CDR3 length: 15 amino acids. Looked up from germline, CDR1 is KGHSH and CDR2 is LQKENI. The trim removed 3 bases at V and 8 bases at J, leaving 12 bases unmatched. DNA for the CDR3: TGTGCCAGCTCACCTACGGACAGGCCTCGTGAGGGCTACACCTTC. Its translation: CASSPTDRPREGYTF.

The chain employs TRBV28 and TRBJ2-3; TRBD2 matches at 8 bases. This CDR3 is built from 16 residues. J gave up 3 bases and V 5 bases, and 10 bases lay outside the gene matches. CDR1 and CDR2 (germline): MDHEN, SYDVKM. The CDR3 spells CASSPPPSGWTDTQYF. The CDR3 DNA is TGTGCCAGCAGTCCCCCCCCTAGCGGGTGGACAGATACGCAGTATTTT.

V and J are TRBV10-3 and TRBJ2-2; 14 positions match TRBD2. The CDR3 spans 15 residues. The germline V gene encodes CDR1 ENHRY and CDR2 SYGVKD. The ends lost 6 bases at V and 7 bases at J; junction bases unmatched: 4. The CDR3 DNA reads as TGTGCCATCAGCCCCGGGACTAGCGGGAGCGGGGAGCTGTTTTTT. Its translation is CAISPGTSGSGELFF.